This TCR beta chain stems from a study of cytomegalovirus exposure and HLA in healthy donors. Regarding the study as a whole: Subsequent analysis of the roughly 120 validation repertoires found a tendency for first-cohort TCR clusters to co-occur. High specificity and sensitivity for cytomegalovirus status were reported for the classifier.

V trimming: 0 bases; J trimming: 6 bases; junction bases outside the gene matches: 14. Per germline, CDR1 MGHRA and CDR2 YSYEKL. The CDR3 consists of 19 residues. Comments on this clone: Its antigen is not known.

Libraries were prepared by immunoSEQ multiplex PCR; TCRdb keeps only in-frame clonotypes and omits some of them. The sample has around 130,000 clones, about 84% seen once. V and J are TRBV4-1 and TRBJ1-5; 10 positions match TRBD1. The source material was PBMCs. This clonotype originated in a woman aged 30 to 39 in good health and CMV-seronegative. CDR3 nucleotides: TGCGCCAGCAGCCAAGAATGGGGACAGGGGACTTCCGACGCTCAGCCCCAGCATTTT. It yields the protein CASSQEWGQGTSDAQPQHF.